The entry that follows covers one TCR beta chain sequence. This sample was taken from a study of OX40 agonist ivuxolimab in advanced cancers. The CDR3 is made up of 16 amino acids. Germline V gene sequence: CDR1 SGHDT, CDR2 YYEEEE. V lost 0 bases and J lost 2; bases outside the gene matches: 4. The table came from immunoSEQ multiplex PCR; TCRdb's copy has only in-frame clones and leaves some out. The sample includes fewer than 55,000 clones, 88% seen only once; the top ten take 14%. The source was CD4+ or CD8+ T cells sorted from blood, collected in a trial of the OX40 agonist ivuxolimab. V usage is TRBV5-6 and J usage is TRBJ2-4; 8 nucleotides align to TRBD1. The sequence derives from an adult with an advanced solid tumor such as melanoma, head and neck, liver or kidney cancer. The CDR3 region is CASSLGQGASKNIQYF. CDR3 in DNA: TGTGCCAGCAGCTTGGGGCAGGGGGCCTCCAAAAACATTCAGTACTTC. Supplemented by reference TRBV5-6 and TRBJ2-4, the full variable domain reads DAGVTQSPTHLIKTRGQQVTLRCSPKSGHDTVSWYQQALGQGPQFIFQYYEEEERQRGNFPDRFSGHQFPNYSSELNVNALLLGDSALYLCASSLGQGASKNIQYFGAGTRLSVL.